This entry features one TCR beta chain sequence. Its specificity is unknown. Vbeta (60) and Jbeta (13) primers were used in the PCR. Sequenced by immunoSEQ multiplex PCR; TCRdb stores in-frame clones only, minus some. The table records approximately 160,000 clones, under 80% of them present only once. V lost 0 bases to trimming and J lost 5 bases; unmatched junction nucleotides: 10. Germline V gene data show CDR1 as SGHDT and CDR2 as YYEEEE. This CDR3 is built from 16 residues. This record belongs to a study of cytomegalovirus exposure and HLA in healthy donors. Findings and caveats of the study: The productive fraction for most TCR beta V segments was about 87% or about 30% in an earlier analysis.

The TCR was taken from a woman between 45 and 60 years old in good health and CMV-seropositive. The chain has TRBV5-6 and TRBJ2-5; TRBD2 matches at 7 bases. Input material: PBMCs. The CDR3 is CASSLGPVGGRETQYF. CDR3 nucleotides: TGTGCCAGCAGCTTGGGACCAGTCGGGGGGAGGGAGACCCAGTACTTC.